This T cell receptor (beta chain) was captured by sequencing in a study of a mutant IDH1 vaccine in newly diagnosed glioma. As to this clone: Its target is unknown.

Time point in this sample: week 23, last vaccination. In every dose of vaccine, 300 ug of mutant IDH1 20-mer peptide was given alongside topical imiquimod. Germline CDR1 is MNHNS and CDR2 is SASEGT. V was trimmed by 8 bases and J by 0 bases, leaving 5 bases between them. The CDR3 has 12 amino acids. Libraries were prepared by immunoSEQ multiplex PCR; TCRdb keeps only in-frame clonotypes and omits some of them. Among 50,000 to 70,000 clones listed, about 90% were seen once. J is TRBJ1-3 and V is TRBV6-1; D gene uncertain. The TCR was taken from a man between 35 and 55 years old with glioma. Sequenced material: PBMCs, taken from a glioma patient whose treatment included an IDH1 peptide vaccine. CDR3 residues: CASCHSGNTIYF. Here the CDR3 DNA reads TGTGCCAGCTGCCACTCTGGAAACACCATATATTTT.